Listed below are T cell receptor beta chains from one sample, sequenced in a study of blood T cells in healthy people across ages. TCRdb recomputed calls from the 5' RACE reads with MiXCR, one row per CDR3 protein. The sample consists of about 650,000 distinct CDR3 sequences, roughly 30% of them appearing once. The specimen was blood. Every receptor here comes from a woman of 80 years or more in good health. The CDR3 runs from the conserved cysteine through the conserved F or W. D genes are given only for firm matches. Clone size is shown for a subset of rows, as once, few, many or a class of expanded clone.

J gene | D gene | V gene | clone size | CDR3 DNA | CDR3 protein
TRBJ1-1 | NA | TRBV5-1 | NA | TGCGCCAGCAGCTTGTGGCCCACCGGGGACACTGAAGCTTTCTTT | CASSLWPTGDTEAFF
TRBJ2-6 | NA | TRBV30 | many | TGTGCCTGGGGTGCTGGACACGAGGGAGGAGCTGGGGCCAACGTCCTGACTTTC | CAWGAGHEGGAGANVLTF
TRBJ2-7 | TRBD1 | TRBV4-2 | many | TGTGCCAGCAGTCGACAGGGAGCAAGCTACTACGAGCAGTACTTC | CASSRQGASYYEQYF
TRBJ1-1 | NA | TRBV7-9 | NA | TGTGCCAGCAGCTCAAGGGGCCCGCTAGCTGAAGCTTTCTTT | CASSSRGPLAEAFF
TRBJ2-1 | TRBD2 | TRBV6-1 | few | TGTGCCAGCAGTATGGAGCGGGGGGGCCTCGATGAGCAGTTCTTC | CASSMERGGLDEQFF
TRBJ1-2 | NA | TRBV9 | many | TGTGCCAGCAGGGGGGGAGATGGCTACACCTTC | CASRGGDGYTF
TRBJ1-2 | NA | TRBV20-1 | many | TGCAGTGCTAGAGATGCCGGACAGTTTAACTATGGCTACACCTTC | CSARDAGQFNYGYTF
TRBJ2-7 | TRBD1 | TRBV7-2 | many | TGTGCCAGCAGCTTACCGGGACAGGGTTGGGAGCAGTACTTC | CASSLPGQGWEQYF
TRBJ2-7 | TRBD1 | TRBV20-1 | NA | TGTAGTGCCGAGGGACAGGGCCTCTACGAGCAGTACTTC | CSAEGQGLYEQYF
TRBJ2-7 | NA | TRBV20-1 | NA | TGCAGTGCTAACTCAGGTGGGATGGTCTTTGGGGACTACGAGCAGTACTTC | CSANSGGMVFGDYEQYF
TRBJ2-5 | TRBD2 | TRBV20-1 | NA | TGCAGTGCTAGAGATCCCGGGAGGGCGTGGGAGACCCAGTACTTC | CSARDPGRAWETQYF
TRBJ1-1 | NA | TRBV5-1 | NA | TGCGCCAGCAGCTTGGCCGGACGAAACACTAAAGCTTTCTTT | CASSLAGRNTKAFF
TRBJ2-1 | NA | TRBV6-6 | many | TGTGCCAGCAGGGGTACAGCTACTAGATACAATGAGCAGTTCTTC | CASRGTATRYNEQFF
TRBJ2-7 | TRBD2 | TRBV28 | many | TGTGCCAGCAGTTTAGAGCGGGGCGCCTACGAGCAGTACTTC | CASSLERGAYEQYF
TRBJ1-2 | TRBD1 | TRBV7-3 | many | TGTGCCAGCAGCTTAGCAGGAGGACAGGGGAATGGCTACACCTTC | CASSLAGGQGNGYTF
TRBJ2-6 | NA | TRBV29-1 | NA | TGCAGCGCCCAATCTGACACGAACTCTGGGGCCAACGTCCTGACTTTC | CSAQSDTNSGANVLTF
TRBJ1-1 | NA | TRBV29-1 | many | TGCAGCGTTGCCCTCGGGAGCACTGAAGCTTTCTTT | CSVALGSTEAFF
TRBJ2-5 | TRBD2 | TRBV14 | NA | TGTGCCAGCAGCTTAGGGGCCGGGGGGTACCAAGAGACCCAGTACTTC | CASSLGAGGYQETQYF
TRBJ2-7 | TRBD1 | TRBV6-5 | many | TGTGCCAGCAGTCCTTGGACAGGGCCCTACGAGCAGTACTTC | CASSPWTGPYEQYF
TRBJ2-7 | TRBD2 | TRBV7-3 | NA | TGTGCCAGCAGCTTAACGGGACTAGCGGGACTCGAGCAGTACTTC | CASSLTGLAGLEQYF
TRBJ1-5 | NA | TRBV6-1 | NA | TGTGCCAGCAGTGAAGCGAACGGCCCTAGCAATCAGCCCCAGCATTTT | CASSEANGPSNQPQHF
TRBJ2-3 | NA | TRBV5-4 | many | TGTGCCAGCAGAGGGGGGATCACAGATACGCAGTATTTT | CASRGGITDTQYF
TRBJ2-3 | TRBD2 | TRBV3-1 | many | TGTGCCAGCAGCTACCGACTAGCGGGGAGCACAGATACGCAGTATTTT | CASSYRLAGSTDTQYF
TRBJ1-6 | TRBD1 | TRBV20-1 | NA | TGCAGTGCGACCGGGACAGGGACCTCACCCCTCCACTTT | CSATGTGTSPLHF
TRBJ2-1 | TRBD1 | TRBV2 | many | TGTGCCAGCAGCGCCGGGACAGGGGCGTACAATGAGCAGTTCTTC | CASSAGTGAYNEQFF
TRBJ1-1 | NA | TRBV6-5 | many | TGTGCCAGCAGGTGGGGCATGAACACTGAAGCTTTCTTT | CASRWGMNTEAFF
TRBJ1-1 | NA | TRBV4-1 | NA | TGCGCCAGCAGCCACGACAGAGCGGACACTGAAGCTTTCTTT | CASSHDRADTEAFF
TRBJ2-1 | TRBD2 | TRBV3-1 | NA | TGTGCCAGCAGCCAAGGGGCTAGCGGGGGGGCTTTGTTCTTC | CASSQGASGGALFF
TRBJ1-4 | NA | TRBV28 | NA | TGTGCCAGCAGCCCACCTGGGGCGGCCCATAATGAAAAACGGTTTTTT | CASSPPGAAHNEKRFF
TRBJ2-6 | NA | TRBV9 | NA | TGTGCCAGCAGCGTTGATTCCTGGGCCGGGGCCAACGTCCTGACTTTC | CASSVDSWAGANVLTF
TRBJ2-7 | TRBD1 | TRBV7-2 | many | TGTGCCAGCAGCTTCGGACAGGGCTACGAGCAGTACTTC | CASSFGQGYEQYF
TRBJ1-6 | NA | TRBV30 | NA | TGTGCCTGGAGTCCCAGGGATTCACCCCTCCACTTT | CAWSPRDSPLHF
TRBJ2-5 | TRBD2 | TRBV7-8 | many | TGTGCCAGCAGCTTCAGACTAGCGGATCAGACCCAGTACTTC | CASSFRLADQTQYF
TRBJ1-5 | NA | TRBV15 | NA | TGTGCCACCAGCAGAGCCGGGCTGGATCAGCCTCAGCATTTT | CATSRAGLDQPQHF
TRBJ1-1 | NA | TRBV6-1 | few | TGTGCCAGCAGCCATCTAGGGGCGCGGAGCACTGAAGCTTTCTTT | CASSHLGARSTEAFF
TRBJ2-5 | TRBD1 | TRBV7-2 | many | TGTGCCAGCAGCCTTGACAGGGGAGGAGAGACCCAGTACTTC | CASSLDRGGETQYF
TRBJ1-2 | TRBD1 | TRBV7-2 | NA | TGTGCCAGCGGCTTAGACCCGGGACAGGGTCATGGCTACACCTTC | CASGLDPGQGHGYTF
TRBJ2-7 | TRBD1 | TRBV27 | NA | TGTGCCAGCAGCTCACCGGGACAGCACTCCTACGAGCAGTACTTC | CASSSPGQHSYEQYF
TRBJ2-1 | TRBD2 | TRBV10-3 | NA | TGTGCCATCAGCGAGACTAGCGGGATGTATCAGTTCTTC | CAISETSGMYQFF
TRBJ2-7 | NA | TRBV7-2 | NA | TGTGCCAGCGGTCGGTCTCGGGAGAGCTCCTACGAGCAGTACTTC | CASGRSRESSYEQYF
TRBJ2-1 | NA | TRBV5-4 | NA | TGTGCCAGCAGCTTGGAAGGAGACTCTAGTAGGCAGTTCTTC | CASSLEGDSSRQFF
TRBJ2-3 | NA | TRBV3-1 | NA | TGTGCCAGCAGCCAAGGGACCTTCTCGAGCACAGATACGCAGTATTTT | CASSQGTFSSTDTQYF
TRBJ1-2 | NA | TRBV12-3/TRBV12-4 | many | TGTGCCAGCAGTCGTCTAGAGTACTATGGCTACACCTTC | CASSRLEYYGYTF
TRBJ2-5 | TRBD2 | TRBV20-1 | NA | TGCAGTGCTAGAGATTCCCTACTAGCGGGGGGGATATATGATGAGCAGTACTTC | CSARDSLLAGGIYDEQYF
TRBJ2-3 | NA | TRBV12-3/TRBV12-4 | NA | TGTGCCAGCAGTGTCACTAGAGGGAGAGCAGATACGCAGTATTTT | CASSVTRGRADTQYF
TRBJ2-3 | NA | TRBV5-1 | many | TGCGCCAGCAGCCTTATTGCCACAGATACGCAGTATTTT | CASSLIATDTQYF
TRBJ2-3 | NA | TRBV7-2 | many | TGTGCCAGCAGTGTCCCCGCAGATACGCAGTATTTT | CASSVPADTQYF
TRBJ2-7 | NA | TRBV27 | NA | TGTGCCAGCAGTTCAACCCGTTTTGTTAACGAGCAGTACTTC | CASSSTRFVNEQYF
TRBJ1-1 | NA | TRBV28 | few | TGTGCCAGCAGTCACCGTATGAACACTGAAGCTTTCTTT | CASSHRMNTEAFF
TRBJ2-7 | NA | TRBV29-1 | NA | TGCAGCGGGCAGGTAGACTACGAGCAGTACTTC | CSGQVDYEQYF
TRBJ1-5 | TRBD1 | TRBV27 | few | TGTGCCAGCAGTCTCAGGACAGGGGGCGGACAGCCCCAGCATTTT | CASSLRTGGGQPQHF
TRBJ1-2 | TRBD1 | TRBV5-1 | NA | TGCGCCAGCAGCACAGGGGTTAACTATGGCTACACCTTC | CASSTGVNYGYTF
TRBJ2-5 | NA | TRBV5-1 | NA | TGCGCCAGCAGGGGAACAAAACTACAAGAGACCCAGTACTTC | CASRGTKLQETQYF
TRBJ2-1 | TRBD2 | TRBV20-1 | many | TGCAGTGCTAGAAACCGGGGGGGCTCCCCCTACAATGAGCAGTTCTTC | CSARNRGGSPYNEQFF
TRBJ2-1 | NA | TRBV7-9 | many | TGTGCCAGCAGCTTAGCGCGCTTGAACAATGAGCAGTTCTTC | CASSLARLNNEQFF
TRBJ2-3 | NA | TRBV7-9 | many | TGTGCCAGCAGCTCCCCAAGGGTGCCATCTAGCACAGATACGCAGTATTTT | CASSSPRVPSSTDTQYF
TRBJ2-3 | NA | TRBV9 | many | TGTGCCAGCAGCGTGGGGCCACTAGAGGATACGCAGTATTTT | CASSVGPLEDTQYF
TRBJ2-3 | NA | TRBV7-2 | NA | TGTGCCAGCAGCAATAGCGGTCCAGATACGCAGTATTTT | CASSNSGPDTQYF
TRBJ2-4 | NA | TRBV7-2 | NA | TGTGCCAGCAGCTTAGGGGAGGTGGCCAAAAACATTCAGTACTTC | CASSLGEVAKNIQYF
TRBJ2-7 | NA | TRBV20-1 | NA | TGCAGTGCTAGAGGAAGCGGCCTCTCCTACGAGCAGTACTTC | CSARGSGLSYEQYF